These T cell receptor beta chains were read from a single sample in a study of blood T cells in healthy people across ages. TCRdb ran MiXCR on the 5' RACE reads and lists one entry per CDR3 protein. This sample has approximately 690,000 distinct CDR3 sequences, with roughly three fifths found just once. The sequenced sample was blood. The receptor set was obtained from a man aged 60 to 69 in good health. The conserved cysteine and the conserved F or W are not part of the CDR3 here.

j_gene	v_gene	CDR3aa
TRBJ2-5	TRBV20-1	SASPSGGDQETQY
TRBJ1-6	TRBV10-3	AISGTDSPLH
TRBJ2-5	TRBV6-1	ASSERGGQRETQY
TRBJ2-3	TRBV28	ASSLGAGGLQDTQY
TRBJ1-2	TRBV7-8	ASSQRDRSGYT
TRBJ2-3	TRBV7-9	ASTALGPPTDTQY
-	TRBV6-4	ASSDEGPYEQY
TRBJ2-1	TRBV7-9	ASSLMGGNEQF
TRBJ2-1	TRBV18	ASSLPGVNEQF
TRBJ2-5	TRBV18	ASSPILAGGSGGETQY
TRBJ2-1	TRBV9	ASSVEGYPIYNEQF
TRBJ2-7	TRBV2	ASSLRDREAEQY
TRBJ2-1	TRBV21-1	ASSKDRSKSNEQF
TRBJ1-4	TRBV6-4	ASRAQGTLGEKLF
TRBJ2-2	TRBV15	ATSRGQRGELF
TRBJ1-1	TRBV6-5	ASSYRQGSTEAF
TRBJ1-1	TRBV29-1	SVVEQGAGTEAF
TRBJ2-7	TRBV10-3	AISAAGGQGEQY
TRBJ1-2	TRBV7-2	ASSDGNNYGYT
TRBJ1-1	TRBV12-3/TRBV12-4	ASSLGTGGPEAF
TRBJ2-3	TRBV29-1	SVEGQGMRDTQY
TRBJ1-1	TRBV18	ASSPPLRQGYLPMTEAF
TRBJ1-2	TRBV20-1	SGGTPNGYT
TRBJ1-6	TRBV12-3/TRBV12-4	ASSRAVGSYNSPLH
TRBJ2-3	TRBV5-1	ASSLAEATTDTQY
TRBJ1-6	TRBV3-1	ASSQDLRRGPALH
TRBJ2-3	TRBV20-1	GASPAGVRTSNTQY
TRBJ2-3	TRBV20-1	SGRAGSTDTQY
TRBJ2-5	TRBV6-5	ASTNPRERKQY
-	TRBV20-1	SARSVSRRMGETQY
TRBJ2-7	TRBV9	ASSVGGLAEPYEQY
TRBJ2-7	TRBV12-3/TRBV12-4	ASNYGQPTYEQY
TRBJ2-3	TRBV7-2	TSSTTSLADTQY
TRBJ2-1	TRBV9	ASSVSLGGGAPNEQF
TRBJ1-2	TRBV5-1	ASSLEGSGIYGYT
TRBJ2-3	TRBV18	ASSPFGALTDTQY
TRBJ2-1	TRBV6-5	ASAEINRGRRHEQF
TRBJ1-2	TRBV20-1	SARLTGTEVYT
TRBJ1-5	TRBV20-1	SARRGNQPQH
TRBJ1-1	TRBV27	ASSFQQGSLTEAF
TRBJ2-7	TRBV29-1	SVEGSGDYEQY